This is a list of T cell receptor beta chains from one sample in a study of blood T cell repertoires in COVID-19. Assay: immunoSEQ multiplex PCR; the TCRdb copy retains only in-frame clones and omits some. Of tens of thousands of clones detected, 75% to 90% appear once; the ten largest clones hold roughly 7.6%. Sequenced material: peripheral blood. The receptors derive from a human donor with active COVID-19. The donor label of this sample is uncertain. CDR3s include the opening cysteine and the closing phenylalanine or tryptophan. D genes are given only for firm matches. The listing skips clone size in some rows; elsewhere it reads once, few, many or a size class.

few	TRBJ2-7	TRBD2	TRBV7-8	CASSAGLAGARQYF	TGTGCCAGCAGCGCGGGACTAGCGGGAGCGCGGCAGTACTTC
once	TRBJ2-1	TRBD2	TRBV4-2	CASSQRGTSGRRNEQFF	TGTGCCAGCAGCCAGAGAGGGACTAGCGGGAGGCGGAATGAGCAGTTCTTC
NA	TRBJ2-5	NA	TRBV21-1	CASSPSWDLGTRTQYF	TGTGCCAGCAGCCCAAGCTGGGACTTAGGGACGAGGACCCAGTACTTC
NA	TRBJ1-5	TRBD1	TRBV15	CATSRKDREVRPQHF	TGTGCCACCAGCAGAAAAGACAGGGAAGTGAGGCCCCAGCATTTT
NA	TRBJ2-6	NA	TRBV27	CASSFHGSGANVLTF	TGTGCCAGCAGTTTTCACGGCTCTGGGGCCAACGTCCTGACTTTC
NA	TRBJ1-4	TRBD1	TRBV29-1	CSVKQGTGFEKLFF	TGCAGCGTTAAACAGGGGACAGGCTTTGAAAAACTGTTTTTT
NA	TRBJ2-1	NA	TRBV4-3	CASSQDVAFSVSNEQFF	TGCGCCAGCAGCCAAGATGTGGCCTTCTCCGTCAGCAATGAGCAGTTCTTC
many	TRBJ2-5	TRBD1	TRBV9	CASSVAYRGQTQYF	TGTGCCAGCAGCGTAGCTTACAGGGGTCAGACCCAGTACTTC
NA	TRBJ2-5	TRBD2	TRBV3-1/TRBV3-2	CASSPLAGGWRTQYF	TGTGCCAGCAGCCCGCTAGCGGGGGGCTGGCGGACCCAGTACTTC
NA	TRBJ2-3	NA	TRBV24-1	CATSDVGGDTDTQYF	TGTGCCACCAGTGATGTGGGGGGAGACACAGATACGCAGTATTTT
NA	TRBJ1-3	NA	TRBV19	CASSLQLSGNTIYF	TGTGCCAGTAGTCTACAGCTCTCGGGAAACACCATATATTTT
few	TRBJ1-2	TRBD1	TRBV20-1	CSASPTGADGYTF	TGCAGTGCTAGTCCGACAGGGGCTGATGGCTACACCTTC
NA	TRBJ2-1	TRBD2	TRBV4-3	CASSQPGTSGHNEQFF	TGCGCCAGCAGCCAACCCGGGACTAGCGGTCACAATGAGCAGTTCTTC
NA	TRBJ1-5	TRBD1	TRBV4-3	CASSQDRQGNQPQHF	TGCGCCAGCAGCCAAGATCGACAGGGAAATCAGCCCCAGCATTTT